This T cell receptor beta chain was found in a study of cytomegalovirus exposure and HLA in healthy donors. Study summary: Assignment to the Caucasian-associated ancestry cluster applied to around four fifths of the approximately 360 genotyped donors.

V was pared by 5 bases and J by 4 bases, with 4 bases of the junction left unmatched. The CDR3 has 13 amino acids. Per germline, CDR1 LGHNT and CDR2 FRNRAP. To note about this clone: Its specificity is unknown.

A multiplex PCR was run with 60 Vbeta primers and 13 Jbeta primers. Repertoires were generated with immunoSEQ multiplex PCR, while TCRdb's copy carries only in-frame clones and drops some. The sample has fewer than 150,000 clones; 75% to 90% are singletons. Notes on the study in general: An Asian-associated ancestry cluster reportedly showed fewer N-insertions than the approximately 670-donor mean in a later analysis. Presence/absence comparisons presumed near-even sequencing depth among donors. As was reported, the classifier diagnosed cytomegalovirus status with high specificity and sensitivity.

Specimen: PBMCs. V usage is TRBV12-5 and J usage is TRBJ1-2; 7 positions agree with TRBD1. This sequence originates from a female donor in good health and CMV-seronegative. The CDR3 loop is CASGIGTVYGYTF. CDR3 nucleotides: TGTGCTAGTGGTATCGGGACAGTCTATGGCTACACCTTC.